These T cell receptor beta chains were read from a single sample in a study of T cell clonotyping in hematopoietic cell transplantation. Measured with immunoSEQ multiplex PCR; TCRdb has only the in-frame clones, and not every one. The sample includes 9,500 to 13,000 clones, over 70% of them seen just once. Material: PBMCs, obtained 30 days after allogeneic stem cell transplant. The receptors derive from a female patient in her thirties or forties who had an allogeneic stem cell transplant from a related donor, so T cells may come from the graft donor. Some clones in this sample may be carry-over from other donors' samples. Both conserved end residues are part of each CDR3. A D gene is named only where the DNA matches it firmly. Not every row has a clone size; where given, it reads once, few, many or a size class.

-	TRBV27	TRBJ2-1	-	CASSLNGNEQFF
TRBD1	TRBV5-1	TRBJ1-1	-	CASSIGTANTEAFF
-	TRBV9	TRBJ1-5	once	CASSAGGAVDQPQHF
-	TRBV20-1	TRBJ2-7	few	CSARTVLEQYF
-	TRBV6-5	TRBJ2-2	-	CASSYTDLLRGELFF
-	TRBV7-9	TRBJ1-1	-	CASSLNGAGMLAFF
TRBD1	TRBV5-1	TRBJ2-7	-	CASSLVGTAYEQYF
-	TRBV13	TRBJ1-1	-	CASSASMTANTEAFF
TRBD2	TRBV5-1	TRBJ2-7	-	CASSLLAGGGNEQYF
-	TRBV29-1	TRBJ2-1	-	CSVVGQKPYNEQFF
TRBD1	TRBV6-6	TRBJ1-2	-	CASSYGSGQVDYGYTF
TRBD2	TRBV7-7	TRBJ2-1	once	CASSPSGASSYNEQFF
-	TRBV4-3	TRBJ2-3	-	CASSQDQRGTDTQYF
-	TRBV11-1	TRBJ2-7	-	CASTLTGTRNFYEQYF
TRBD2	TRBV29-1	TRBJ2-5	once	CSTGLAGGETQYF
-	TRBV7-7	TRBJ2-2	-	CASSLGDIDTGELFF
-	TRBV29-1	TRBJ1-1	few	CSVGRVMNTEAFF
TRBD2	TRBV7-9	TRBJ2-2	-	CASSGWTSGGDLTGELFF
-	TRBV7-2	TRBJ1-1	-	CASSEVGGTEAFF
-	TRBV5-4	TRBJ2-2	-	CASSLVRMRQNTGELFF
-	TRBV5-4	TRBJ2-3	-	CASTPDPGTDTQYF
-	TRBV27	TRBJ2-2	-	CASSPDRFGELFF
-	TRBV5-1	TRBJ2-7	-	CASSLDGSYEQYF
-	TRBV19	TRBJ2-1	-	CASSMSPSLEQFF
-	TRBV6-1	TRBJ1-5	-	CASSEWSEPQHF
-	TRBV13	TRBJ2-6	-	CASSEGQIPSGANVLTF
TRBD2	TRBV7-9	TRBJ2-3	-	CASSLEGGRGTDTQYF
TRBD1	TRBV7-9	TRBJ2-1	-	CATRQGASYNEQFF
-	TRBV9	TRBJ2-3	-	CASSLARTDTQYF
-	TRBV5-4	TRBJ1-1	-	CASSAQQGPNTEAFF
-	TRBV5-1	TRBJ2-2	-	CASSTTGELFF
-	TRBV29-1	TRBJ1-2	medium-sized	CSVHRESNYGYTF
-	TRBV7-3	TRBJ2-1	-	CASSLGAAMTYNEQFF
-	TRBV7-7	TRBJ2-7	few	CASSKGPTYEQYF
-	TRBV9	TRBJ1-4	few	CASSRDHGGGEKLFF
TRBD1	TRBV5-4	TRBJ2-7	-	CASSHPGQLYEQYF
-	TRBV6-6	TRBJ1-1	once	CASSRGGTEAFF
-	TRBV15	TRBJ1-2	large	CATSRDGQGPYGYTF
-	TRBV5-4	TRBJ1-3	-	CASSRDGGNTIYF
-	TRBV6-4	TRBJ2-2	-	CASSGRPEAGELFF
-	TRBV1	TRBJ2-7	-	CTSSQAWTYEQYF
TRBD2	TRBV23-1	TRBJ2-3	medium-sized	CASSQLSGRRDTQYF
-	TRBV27	TRBJ2-5	-	CASSLSSWETQYF
TRBD1	TRBV7-9	TRBJ1-2	once	CASSVGQNYGYTF
TRBD1	TRBV6-6	TRBJ1-5	medium-sized	CASSRIQGAHQPQHF
-	TRBV25-1	TRBJ1-2	-	CASSDTAMGYTF
TRBD2	TRBV7-9	TRBJ2-1	-	CASSTGTSGRGYEQFF